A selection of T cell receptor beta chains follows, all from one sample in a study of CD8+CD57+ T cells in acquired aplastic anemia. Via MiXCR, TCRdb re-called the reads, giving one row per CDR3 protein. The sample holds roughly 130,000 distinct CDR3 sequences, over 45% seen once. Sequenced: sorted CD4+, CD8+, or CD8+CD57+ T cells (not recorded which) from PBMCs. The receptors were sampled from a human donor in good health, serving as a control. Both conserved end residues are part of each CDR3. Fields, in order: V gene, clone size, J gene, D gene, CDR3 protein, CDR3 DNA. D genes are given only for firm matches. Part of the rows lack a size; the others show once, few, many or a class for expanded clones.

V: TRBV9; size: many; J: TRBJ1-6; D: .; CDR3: CASSVGQSPLHF; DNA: TGTGCCAGCAGCGTAGGTCAATCACCCCTCCACTTT
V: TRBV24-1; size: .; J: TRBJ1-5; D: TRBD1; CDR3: CATSRTGDNQPQHF; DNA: TGTGCCACCAGTAGGACAGGGGACAATCAGCCCCAGCATTTT
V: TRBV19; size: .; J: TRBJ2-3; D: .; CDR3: CATGPARGDTQYF; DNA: TGTGCCACCGGGCCCGCTCGGGGAGATACGCAGTATTTT
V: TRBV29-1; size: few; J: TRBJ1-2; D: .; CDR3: CSAESGAYGYTF; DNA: TGCAGCGCCGAATCTGGGGCCTATGGCTACACCTTC
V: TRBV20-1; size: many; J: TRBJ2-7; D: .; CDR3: CSAKPGSAYEQYF; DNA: TGCAGTGCTAAACCCGGGTCCGCCTACGAGCAGTACTTC
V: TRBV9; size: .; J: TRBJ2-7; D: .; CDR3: CASSEGGDGSSYEQYF; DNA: TGTGCCAGCAGCGAGGGGGGGGACGGGAGCTCCTACGAGCAGTACTTC
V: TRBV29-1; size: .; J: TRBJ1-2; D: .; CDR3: CSVESGGGWGYTF; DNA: TGCAGCGTTGAATCGGGGGGGGGTTGGGGCTACACCTTC
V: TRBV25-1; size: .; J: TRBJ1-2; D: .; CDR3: CASSEEKGFNYGYTF; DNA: TGTGCCAGCAGTGAAGAAAAGGGGTTTAACTATGGCTACACCTTC
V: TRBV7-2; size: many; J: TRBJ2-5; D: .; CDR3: CASSFGIQETQYF; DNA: TGTGCCAGCAGCTTCGGGATCCAAGAGACCCAGTACTTC
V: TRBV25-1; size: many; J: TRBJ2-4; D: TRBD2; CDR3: CASSEPGLAGGPKNIQYF; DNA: TGTGCCAGCAGTGAGCCGGGACTAGCGGGGGGTCCCAAAAACATTCAGTACTTC
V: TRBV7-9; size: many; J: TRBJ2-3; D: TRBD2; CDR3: CASSPSGDTQYF; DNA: TGTGCCAGCAGCCCTAGCGGAGATACGCAGTATTTT
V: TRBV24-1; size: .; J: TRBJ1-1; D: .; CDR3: CATTSGQGEAFF; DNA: TGTGCCACCACTAGCGGGCAGGGTGAAGCTTTCTTT
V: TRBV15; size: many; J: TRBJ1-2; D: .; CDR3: CATSRDLSTYYGYTF; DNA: TGTGCCACCAGCAGAGATCTAAGCACTTACTATGGCTACACCTTC
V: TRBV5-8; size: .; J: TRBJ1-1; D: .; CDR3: CASSLDPGRSGEAFF; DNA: TGTGCCAGCAGCTTGGATCCGGGGCGCTCAGGTGAAGCTTTCTTT
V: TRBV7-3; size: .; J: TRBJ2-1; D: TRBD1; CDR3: CASSLTWARGLGNEQFF; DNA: TGTGCCAGCAGCTTAACCTGGGCCAGGGGGTTGGGGAATGAGCAGTTCTTC
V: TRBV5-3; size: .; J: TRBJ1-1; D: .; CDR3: CATSSLDQYEAFF; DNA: TGTGCCACCAGCAGCTTGGATCAGTATGAAGCTTTCTTT
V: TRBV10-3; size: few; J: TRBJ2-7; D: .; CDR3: CATGYGQGGYEQYF; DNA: TGTGCCACTGGGTACGGGCAGGGAGGCTACGAGCAGTACTTC
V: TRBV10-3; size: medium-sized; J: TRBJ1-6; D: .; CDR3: CAISESDSYNSPLHF; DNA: TGTGCCATCAGTGAGTCGGACAGTTATAATTCACCCCTCCACTTT
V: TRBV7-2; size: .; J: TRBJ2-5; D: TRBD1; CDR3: CASSFRQGAGETQYF; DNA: TGTGCTAGCAGCTTCCGACAGGGGGCGGGAGAGACCCAGTACTTC
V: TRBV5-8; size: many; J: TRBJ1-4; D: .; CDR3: CASSSDSHNEKLFF; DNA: TGTGCCAGCAGCTCGGACAGCCATAATGAAAAACTGTTTTTT
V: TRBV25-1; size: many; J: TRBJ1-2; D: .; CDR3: CASSDPSGATDYGYTF; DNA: TGTGCCAGCAGTGATCCCAGTGGGGCGACGGACTATGGCTACACCTTC
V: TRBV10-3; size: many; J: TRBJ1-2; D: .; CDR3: CAISEFPEAGGYTF; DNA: TGTGCCATCAGTGAATTTCCCGAGGCGGGTGGCTACACCTTC
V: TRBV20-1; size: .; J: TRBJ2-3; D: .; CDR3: CSAATDRSSTDTQYF; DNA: TGCAGTGCCGCGACGGACAGATCTAGCACAGATACGCAGTATTTT
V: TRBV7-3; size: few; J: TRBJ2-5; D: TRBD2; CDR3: CASSLRPTSGGLAETQYF; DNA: TGTGCCAGCAGCTTAAGACCCACTAGCGGGGGGCTCGCGGAGACCCAGTACTTC
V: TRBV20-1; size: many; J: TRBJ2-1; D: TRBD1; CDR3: CSARATDRGQNEQFF; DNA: TGCAGTGCTAGAGCCACGGACAGGGGTCAGAATGAGCAGTTCTTC
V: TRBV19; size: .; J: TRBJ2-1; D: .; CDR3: CASSIYLGQEQFF; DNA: TGTGCCAGTAGTATTTATCTGGGTCAGGAGCAGTTCTTC
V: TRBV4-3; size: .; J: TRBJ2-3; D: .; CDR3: CASSQDAGSTDTQYF; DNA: TGCGCCAGCAGCCAAGACGCGGGAAGCACAGATACGCAGTATTTT
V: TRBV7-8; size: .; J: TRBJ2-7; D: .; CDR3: CATGFLEDEQYF; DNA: TGTGCCACCGGATTCCTGGAAGACGAGCAGTACTTC
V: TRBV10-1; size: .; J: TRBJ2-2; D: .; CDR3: CASSESGRTGELFF; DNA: TGCGCCAGCAGTGAGTCAGGGAGAACCGGGGAGCTGTTTTTT
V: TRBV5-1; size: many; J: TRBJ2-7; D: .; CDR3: CASSLADHYTYEQYF; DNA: TGCGCCAGCAGCTTGGCCGACCACTACACCTACGAGCAGTACTTC
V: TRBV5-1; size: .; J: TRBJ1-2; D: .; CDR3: CASSFGGTNRGYTF; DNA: TGCGCCAGCAGCTTCGGGGGGACTAACCGAGGCTACACCTTC
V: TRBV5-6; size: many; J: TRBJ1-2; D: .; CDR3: CASSSTFTIYGYTF; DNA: TGTGCCAGCAGCTCGACCTTTACTATCTATGGCTACACCTTC
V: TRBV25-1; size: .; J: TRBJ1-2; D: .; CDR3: CASSPWGGTNYGYTF; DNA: TGTGCCAGCAGTCCCTGGGGGGGAACTAACTATGGCTACACCTTC
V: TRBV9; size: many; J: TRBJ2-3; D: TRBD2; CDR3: CAGSSGGASDTQYF; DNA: TGTGCCGGATCATCGGGGGGGGCATCAGATACGCAGTATTTT
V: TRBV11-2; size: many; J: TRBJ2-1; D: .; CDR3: CASSLGTRAFF; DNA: TGTGCCAGCAGCTTAGGGACTCGGGCGTTCTTC
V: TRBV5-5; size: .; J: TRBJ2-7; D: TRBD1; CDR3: CASSLAGTGVVEQHF; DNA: TGTGCCAGCAGCTTGGCAGGGACAGGGGTCGTTGAGCAGCACTTC
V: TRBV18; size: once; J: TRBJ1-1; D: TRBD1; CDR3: CASSPDRATEAFF; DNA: TGTGCCAGCTCACCGGACAGGGCAACTGAAGCTTTCTTT
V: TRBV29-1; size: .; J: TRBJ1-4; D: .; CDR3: CSAKQGDEKLFF; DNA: TGCAGCGCCAAACAGGGTGATGAAAAACTGTTTTTT
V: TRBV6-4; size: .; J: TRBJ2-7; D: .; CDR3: CASSDSAGATSYEQYF; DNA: TGTGCCAGCAGTGACTCTGCGGGGGCAACCTCCTACGAGCAGTACTTC
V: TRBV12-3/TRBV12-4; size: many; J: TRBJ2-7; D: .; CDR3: CASSLAGPTYEQYF; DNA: TGTGCCAGCAGTTTGGCAGGACCAACCTACGAGCAGTACTTC
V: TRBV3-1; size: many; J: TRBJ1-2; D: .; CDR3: CASSQGREGYGYTF; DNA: TGTGCCAGCAGCCAAGGCAGGGAGGGCTATGGCTACACCTTC
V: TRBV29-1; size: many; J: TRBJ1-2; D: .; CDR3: CSVGQNYGYTF; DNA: TGCAGCGTTGGACAGAACTATGGCTACACCTTC
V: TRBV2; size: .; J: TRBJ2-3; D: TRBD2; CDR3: CASSDIVPGGASTDTQYF; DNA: TGTGCCAGCAGTGATATTGTGCCGGGAGGAGCTAGCACAGATACGCAGTATTTT